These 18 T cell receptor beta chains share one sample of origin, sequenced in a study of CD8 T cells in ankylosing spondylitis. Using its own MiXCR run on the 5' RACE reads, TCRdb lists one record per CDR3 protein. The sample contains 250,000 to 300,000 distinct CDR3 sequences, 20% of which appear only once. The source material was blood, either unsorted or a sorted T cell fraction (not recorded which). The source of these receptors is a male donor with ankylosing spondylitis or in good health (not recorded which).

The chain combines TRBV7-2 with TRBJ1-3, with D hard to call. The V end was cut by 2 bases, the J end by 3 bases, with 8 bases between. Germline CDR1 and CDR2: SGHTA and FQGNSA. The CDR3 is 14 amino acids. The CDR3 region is CASSLPGFGNTIYF. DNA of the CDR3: TGTGCCAGCAGCTTACCGGGATTTGGAAACACCATATATTTT.

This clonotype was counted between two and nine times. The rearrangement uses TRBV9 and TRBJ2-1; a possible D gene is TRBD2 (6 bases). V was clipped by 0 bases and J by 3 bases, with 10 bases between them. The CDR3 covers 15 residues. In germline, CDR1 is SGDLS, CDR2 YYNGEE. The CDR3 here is CASSVEGAGYNEQFF. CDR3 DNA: TGTGCCAGCAGCGTAGAGGGAGCGGGCTACAATGAGCAGTTCTTC.

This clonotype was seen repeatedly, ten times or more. The CDR3 is CASSPAGKNYEQYV. CDR3 in DNA: TGTGCCAGCAGTCCCGCCGGGAAAAACTACGAGCAGTACGTC. J is TRBJ2-7 and V is TRBV28; the D gene is possibly TRBD2 (5 bases). The CDR3 totals 14 residues. The V gene lost 5 bases and the J gene lost 3 bases, with 14 bases spanning the gap. In germline, CDR1 is MDHEN, CDR2 SYDVKM.

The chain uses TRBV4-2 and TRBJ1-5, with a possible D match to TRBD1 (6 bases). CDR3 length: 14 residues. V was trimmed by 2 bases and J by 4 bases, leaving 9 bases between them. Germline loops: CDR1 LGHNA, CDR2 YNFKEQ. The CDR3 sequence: CASSQNTGNQPQHF. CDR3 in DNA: TGTGCCAGCAGCCAAAATACAGGGAATCAGCCCCAGCATTTT.

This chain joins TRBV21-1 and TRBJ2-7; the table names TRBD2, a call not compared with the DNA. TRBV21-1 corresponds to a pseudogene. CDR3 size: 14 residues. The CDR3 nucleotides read TGTGCCAGCAGCAAAGGAGGGAGGGACTACGAGCAGTACGTC. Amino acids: CASSKGGRDYEQYV.

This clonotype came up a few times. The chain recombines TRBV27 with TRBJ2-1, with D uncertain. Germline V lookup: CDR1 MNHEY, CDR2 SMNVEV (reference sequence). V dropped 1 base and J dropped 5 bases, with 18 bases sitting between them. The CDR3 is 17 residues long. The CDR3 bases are TGTGCCAGCAGTTTATTATTCGGTGGGTTAGGGCACAATGAGCAGTTCTTC. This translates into CASSLLFGGLGHNEQFF.

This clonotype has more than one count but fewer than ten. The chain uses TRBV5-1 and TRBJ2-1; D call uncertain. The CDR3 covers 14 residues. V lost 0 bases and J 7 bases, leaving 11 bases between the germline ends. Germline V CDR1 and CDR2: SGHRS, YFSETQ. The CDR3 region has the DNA TGCGCCAGCAGCTTGGGTGGGTATGGAAATGAGCAGTTCTTC. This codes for CASSLGGYGNEQFF.

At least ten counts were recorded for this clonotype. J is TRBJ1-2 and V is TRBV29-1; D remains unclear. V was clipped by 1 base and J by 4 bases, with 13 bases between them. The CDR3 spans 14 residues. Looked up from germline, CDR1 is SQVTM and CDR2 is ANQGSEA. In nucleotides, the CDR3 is TGCAGCGTTGAAGGGAACCTACATATCTATGGCTACACCTTC. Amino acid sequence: CSVEGNLHIYGYTF.

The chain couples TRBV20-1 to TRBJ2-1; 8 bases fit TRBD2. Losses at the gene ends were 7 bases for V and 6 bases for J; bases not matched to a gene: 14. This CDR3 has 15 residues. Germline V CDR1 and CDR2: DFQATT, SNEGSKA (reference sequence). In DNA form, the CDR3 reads TGCAGTGTGGGCTGGGCGGGAGGAGTCCGCAATGAGCAGTTCTTC. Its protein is CSVGWAGGVRNEQFF.

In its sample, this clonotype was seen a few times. CDR3 sequence: CASSLNSGSYNSPLHF. The CDR3 bases are TGTGCCAGCAGCCTGAATTCCGGCTCCTATAATTCACCCCTCCACTTT. V usage is TRBV3-1 and J usage is TRBJ1-6; D is ambiguous. The CDR3 runs 16 residues. Per the germline V gene, CDR1 is LGHDT and CDR2 is YNNKEL (reference sequence). V shed 4 bases and J shed 0 bases, with 10 bases lying between them.

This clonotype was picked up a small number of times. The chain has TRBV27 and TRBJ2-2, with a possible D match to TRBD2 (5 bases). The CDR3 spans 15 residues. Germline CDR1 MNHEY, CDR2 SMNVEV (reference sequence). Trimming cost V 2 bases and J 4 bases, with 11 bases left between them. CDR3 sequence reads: CASSLEGRATGELFF. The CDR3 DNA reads TGTGCCAGCAGTTTAGAGGGCCGAGCCACCGGGGAGCTGTTTTTT.

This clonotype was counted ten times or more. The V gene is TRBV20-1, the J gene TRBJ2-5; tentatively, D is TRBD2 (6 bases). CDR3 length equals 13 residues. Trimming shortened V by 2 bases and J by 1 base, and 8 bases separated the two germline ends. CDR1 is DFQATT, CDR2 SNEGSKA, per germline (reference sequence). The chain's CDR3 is CSARPLAQETQYF. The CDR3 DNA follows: TGCAGTGCTAGACCACTAGCCCAAGAGACCCAGTACTTC.

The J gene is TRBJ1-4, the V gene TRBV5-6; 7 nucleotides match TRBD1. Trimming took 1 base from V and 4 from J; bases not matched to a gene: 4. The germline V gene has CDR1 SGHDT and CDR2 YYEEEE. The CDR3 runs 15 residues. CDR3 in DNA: TGTGCCAGCAGCTTGTGGACAGGCCTTAATGAAAAACTGTTTTTT. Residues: CASSLWTGLNEKLFF.

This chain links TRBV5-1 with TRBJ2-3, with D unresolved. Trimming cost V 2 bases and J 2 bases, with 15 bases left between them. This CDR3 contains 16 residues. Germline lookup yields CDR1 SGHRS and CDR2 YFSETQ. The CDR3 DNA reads TGCGCCAGCAGCTTCCGGCAGGTTGTAAACACAGATACGCAGTATTTT. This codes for CASSFRQVVNTDTQYF.

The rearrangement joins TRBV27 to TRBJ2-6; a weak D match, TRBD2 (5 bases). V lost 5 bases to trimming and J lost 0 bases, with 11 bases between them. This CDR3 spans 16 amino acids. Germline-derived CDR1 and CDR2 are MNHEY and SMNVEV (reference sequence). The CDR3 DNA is TGTGCCAGCAGTCTAGGCCGGGGCTCTGGGGCCAACGTCCTGACTTTC. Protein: CASSLGRGSGANVLTF.

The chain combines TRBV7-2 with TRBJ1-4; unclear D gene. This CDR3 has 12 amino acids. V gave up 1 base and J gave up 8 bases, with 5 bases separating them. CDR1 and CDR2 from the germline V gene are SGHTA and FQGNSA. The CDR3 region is CASSLEKEKLFF. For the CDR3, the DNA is TGTGCCAGCAGCTTAGAAAAAGAAAAACTGTTTTTT.

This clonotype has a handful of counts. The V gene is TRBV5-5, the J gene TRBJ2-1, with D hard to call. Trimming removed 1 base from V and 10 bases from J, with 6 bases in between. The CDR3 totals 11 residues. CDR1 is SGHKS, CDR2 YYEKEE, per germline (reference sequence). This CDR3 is CASSLTTEQFF. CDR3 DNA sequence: TGTGCCAGCAGCTTGACGACGGAGCAGTTCTTC. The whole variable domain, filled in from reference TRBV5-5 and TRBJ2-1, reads DAGVTQSPTHLIKTRGQQVTLRCSPISGHKSVSWYQQVLGQGPQFIFQYYEKEERGRGNFPDRFSARQFPNYSSELNVNALLLGDSALYLCASSLTTEQFFGPGTRLTVL.

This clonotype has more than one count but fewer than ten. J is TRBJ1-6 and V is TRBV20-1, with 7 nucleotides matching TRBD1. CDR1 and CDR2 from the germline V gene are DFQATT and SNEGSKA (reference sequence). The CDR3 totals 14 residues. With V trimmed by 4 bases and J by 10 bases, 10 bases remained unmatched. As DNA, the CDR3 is TGCAGTGCTACCGTCTCCAGGGGGAACTCACCCCTCCACTTT. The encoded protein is CSATVSRGNSPLHF.